This T cell receptor beta chain is from a study of technical replicates of blood from several donors. The repertoire was sequenced with immunoSEQ multiplex PCR; TCRdb's copy has only in-frame clones and lacks some. The sample carries about 97,000 clones, 95% to 97% recorded once. Trimming took off 3 bases at V and 2 bases at J, with 20 bases between the two ends. Germline assignment: CDR1 LGHNA and CDR2 YNFKEQ. The CDR3 sequence is 18 residues long. Material for sequencing was T cells isolated from PBMCs. This sequence joins TRBV4-2 and TRBJ2-1; D call uncertain. The source is a human donor in good health. The chain's CDR3 is CASSQVWRGAPAYNEQFF. The CDR3 DNA reads as TGTGCCAGCAGCCAGGTTTGGCGCGGCGCCCCAGCCTACAATGAGCAGTTCTTC.